The subject of this entry is one T cell receptor beta chain. Its antigen is as yet unknown. The germline V gene has CDR1 MGHDK and CDR2 SYGVNS. The length of the CDR3 is 12 residues. The V and J ends lost 3 bases and 18 bases, in that order; junction bases with no gene match: 7. One entry per CDR3 protein, called by TCRdb with MiXCR from the 5' RACE reads. The data show hundreds of thousands of distinct CDR3 sequences, 10% to 15% seen once. The data derive from a study of T cells after yellow fever vaccination. Notes on the study in general: Researchers cautioned that FACS-sorted repertoires could harbor abundant clonotypes contaminating from the bulk population. The study found a weaker secondary response that peaked faster, day 5 versus 15.

This sequence originates from a young man who received the YFV17D yellow fever vaccine. The sequencing used PBMCs, collected on the day of the yellow fever booster vaccination. The chain employs TRBV25-1 and TRBJ1-6; 8 bases match TRBD1. CDR3 protein: CASSDAGGERHF. CDR3 DNA: TGTGCCAGCAGTGACGCAGGGGGCGAACGCCACTTT.